This entry is about one TCR beta chain. Its recognized antigen is unknown. One base away there is no much larger clone; base qualities are not given. Collaborating institutions collected whole blood in K2EDTA tubes following their own protocols. Collaborator samples were shipped for TCRbeta analysis as frozen whole blood, isolated PBMCs, or DNA extracted from either sample type. Trimming at the junction amounts to 4 bases on V and 9 bases on J, and the germline ends lie 16 bases apart. CDR3 length: 13 amino acids, cysteine to phenylalanine. The CDR3 DNA has 39 bases and is translated from base 1. In the germline V gene (reference sequence), CDR1 corresponds to GTSNPN and CDR2 to SVGIG. The immunoSEQ Assay, a bias-controlled multiplex PCR, was used to amplify TCRbeta CDR3 regions from genomic DNA. The authors' pipeline ran thus. Nucleated cell counts per sample were estimated from amplification of reference gene primers within the assay. To quantify the absolute abundance of each unique TCRbeta CDR3 rearrangement, sequence reads were collapsed and filtered. For each sample, productive Simpson clonality was calculated by taking the square root of Simpson's diversity index across productive rearrangements. TCRdb mirrors the immuneACCESS table, restricted to in-frame sequences. Some clones are absent from its copies; in checked studies, under half trace to an unresolved V gene, and the reason for the others is unknown. V and J calls and clone size are copied from that table; D and trimming were computed from the DNA. Here the sample has a few hundred thousand clones; about 87% occur a single time. The top ten hold 2.5% to 3.5% of the sample.

This record comes from a study of blood T cell repertoires in COVID-19 (TCRdb year 2020). General notes on the study: Samples from collaborators originated in the United States, Italy and Spain and spanned both the acute and convalescent phases of COVID-19. The prospective study material was composed of cDNA or gDNA derived from T cells, B-cell-depleted T cells, or PBMCs. Deeply sampled blood TCRbeta repertoires from subjects exposed to, actively infected with, or recovered from COVID-19 were included in the dataset. A freely available public database, intended as a resource for researchers studying the immune response to SARS-CoV-2, is where the repertoires were released. Samples were obtained from the ongoing ImmuneRACE study (first 160 participants) and from 1,254 subjects provided by 6 global collaborators. A de-identified subject ID, COVID-19 status, age in years and sex were almost always included in the sample metadata. HLA class I and class II types, where available, came from metadata supplied by the sample provider rather than from assay-based typing.

Study-wide findings and limitations: The amount of clinical and demographic metadata varied by source and participant and was provided uncurated.

Recombination linked TRBV30 to TRBJ1-5; no confident D gene assignment can be made. The clonotype was recovered from a human donor in a cohort sampled during active COVID-19. Source material: peripheral blood. The nucleotide sequence reads TGTGCCTGGAAAACAGCCACAAGTGGGCCCCAGCATTTT. Its amino acids are CAWKTATSGPQHF.